A single sample is the source of the 25 T cell receptor beta chains below, sequenced in a study of memory B cells and T cells in multiple sclerosis. Assay used: immunoSEQ multiplex PCR; TCRdb lists only in-frame clones, some missing. The sample includes approximately 7,800 clones, about 60% of them seen just once. The sequenced sample consisted of memory (CD45RO+) CD8+ T cells from blood. Source of these receptors: a human donor with multiple sclerosis.

The V call is TRBV5-1, the J call TRBJ2-3; 9 bases are a match to TRBD2. V trimming: 4 bases; J trimming: 2 bases; junction bases outside the gene matches: 11. The CDR3 has 17 amino acids. Per the germline V gene, CDR1 is SGHRS and CDR2 is YFSETQ. This chain's CDR3 is CASSPKLLAGHTDTQYF. The DNA for the CDR3 is TGCGCCAGCAGCCCCAAACTCCTAGCGGGGCACACAGATACGCAGTATTTT. The full variable domain, in which reference TRBV5-1 and TRBJ2-3 provide the parts outside the CDR3, is KAGVTQTPRYLIKTRGQQVTLSCSPISGHRSVSWYQQTPGQGLQFLFEYFSETQRNKGNFPGRFSGRQFSNSRSEMNVSTLELGDSALYLCASSPKLLAGHTDTQYFGPGTRLTVL.

The J gene is TRBJ1-6, the V gene TRBV6-1; no definite D call. The germline CDR1 and CDR2 sequences are MNHNS and SASEGT. Trimming stripped 4 bases from V and 0 bases from J, with 13 bases between. The CDR3 loop spans 17 amino acids. CDR3: CASSVGLRSSYNSPLHF. In DNA form, the CDR3 reads TGTGCCAGCAGTGTCGGACTGCGTAGCTCCTATAATTCACCCCTCCACTTT.

In DNA, the CDR3 is TGTGCCAGCAGCCTCCGGGCGGAGGGTGAAGCTTTCTTT. Amino acid sequence: CASSLRAEGEAFF. This chain uses TRBV7-3 with TRBJ1-1; D unresolved. The V gene's germline CDR1 is SGHTA and CDR2 FQGTGA. The CDR3 contains 13 residues. Trimming took 5 bases from V and 7 from J, leaving 14 bases between them.

The chain carries TRBV27 and TRBJ2-7, with a weak D call TRBD1 (6 bases). There are 14 residues in the CDR3. Germline CDR1 reads MNHEY; CDR2 reads SMNVEV (reference sequence). Between the trimmed V and J ends, which lost 7 bases and 2 bases, there was a span of 15 bases. The CDR3 DNA follows: TGTGCCAGCATCCTGGGGGCAGGAACCTACGAGCAGTACTTC. The encoded protein is CASILGAGTYEQYF.

This clone was found once. The chain combines TRBV7-7 with TRBJ2-1; D is possibly TRBD1 (6 bases). V was pared by 5 bases and J by 2 bases, with 13 bases between. Germline CDR1 SSHAT, CDR2 FNYEAQ (reference sequence). CDR3 size: 15 residues. The CDR3 region is CASSPGDTAYNEQFF. Here the CDR3 DNA reads TGTGCCAGCAGCCCAGGGGATACTGCCTACAATGAGCAGTTCTTC. Filled out from reference TRBV7-7 and TRBJ2-1, the complete variable domain reads GAGVSQSPRYKVTKRGQDVTLRCDPISSHATLYWYQQALGQGPEFLTYFNYEAQPDKSGLPSDRFSAERPEGSISTLTIQRTEQRDSAMYRCASSPGDTAYNEQFFGPGTRLTVL.

The rearrangement links TRBV4-2 to TRBJ2-3; 8 bases fit TRBD2. Germline CDR1 reads LGHNA; CDR2 reads YNFKEQ. CDR3 length: 17 residues. J gave up 5 bases and V 0 bases, and 10 bases lay outside the gene matches. The CDR3 bases are TGTGCCAGCAGCCAAGAGTATACCCGGGGGGGGAGAGATACGCAGTATTTT. As protein: CASSQEYTRGGRDTQYF.

This rearrangement joins TRBV13 to TRBJ2-7, with 10 bases matching TRBD1. The ends lost 4 bases at V and 5 bases at J; junction bases unmatched: 5. This CDR3 is built from 14 residues. The V gene's germline CDR1 is PRHDT and CDR2 FYEKMQ (reference sequence). The chain's CDR3 is CASSWGDRGNEQYF. As DNA, the CDR3 is TGTGCCAGCAGCTGGGGGGACAGGGGCAACGAGCAGTACTTC.

The chain couples TRBV6-1 to TRBJ1-1; 8 positions agree with TRBD1. The CDR3 consists of 15 residues. The V segment lost 0 bases and the J segment 4 bases; nucleotides outside the gene matches: 4. Germline CDR1 MNHNS, CDR2 SASEGT. The CDR3: CASSEAGTGGTEAFF. As DNA, the CDR3 is TGTGCCAGCAGTGAAGCGGGGACAGGCGGCACTGAAGCTTTCTTT.

This clone was recorded only once. This chain links TRBV14 with TRBJ1-2; the D is unclear. Deletions cut 0 bases from V and 4 bases from J, with 9 bases between. Germline CDR1 SGHDN, CDR2 FVKESK. The CDR3 extends over 14 amino acids. The CDR3 nucleotides read TGTGCCAGCAGCCAAGATGTGAACAGCTATGGCTACACCTTC. Translated, it gives CASSQDVNSYGYTF.

This clone was observed a handful of times. This chain connects TRBV6-4 to TRBJ2-3; 7 positions agree with TRBD2. V trimming: 0 bases; J trimming: 4 bases; junction bases outside the gene matches: 7. Germline assignment: CDR1 MRHNA and CDR2 SNTAGT. The CDR3 spans 16 residues. CDR3 in DNA: TGTGCCAGCAGTGACTCGATAAGCGGGGTGGCAGATACGCAGTATTTT. Its translation: CASSDSISGVADTQYF.

CDR3 nucleotide sequence: TGTGCCAGCAGCCCAAGGTCGACAGTTAATAATTCACCCCTCCACTTT. This gives the protein CASSPRSTVNNSPLHF. This chain uses TRBV7-2 with TRBJ1-6, with a weak D call TRBD1 (5 bases). The CDR3 is 16 residues long. Trimming shortened V by 5 bases and J by 5 bases, and 16 bases separated the two germline ends. CDR1 SGHTA and CDR2 FQGNSA come from the germline V gene. The variable domain in full, with the rest retrieved from reference TRBV7-2 and TRBJ1-6, is GAGVSQSPSNKVTEKGKDVELRCDPISGHTALYWYRQSLGQGLEFLIYFQGNSAPDKSGLPSDRFSAERTGGSVSTLTIQRTQQEDSAVYLCASSPRSTVNNSPLHFGNGTRLTVT.

The chain employs TRBV13 and TRBJ2-7; the match to TRBD1 covers 10 bases. With V trimmed by 5 bases and J by 2 bases, 9 bases remained unmatched. Germline values: CDR1 PRHDT, CDR2 FYEKMQ (reference sequence). There are 16 residues in the CDR3. The CDR3 loop is CASSPMTGGTAYEQYF. CDR3 coding DNA: TGTGCCAGCAGCCCGATGACAGGGGGCACCGCCTACGAGCAGTACTTC.

The rearrangement uses TRBV5-1 and TRBJ2-7; D call uncertain. CDR1 and CDR2 from the germline V gene are SGHRS and YFSETQ. Deletions cut 2 bases from V and 0 bases from J, with 6 bases between. The CDR3 is 13 amino acids. DNA of the CDR3: TGCGCCAGCAGCTTTGCGAGCTCCTACGAGCAGTACTTC. Its protein product is CASSFASSYEQYF. Complete variable domain (other parts from reference TRBV5-1 and TRBJ2-7): KAGVTQTPRYLIKTRGQQVTLSCSPISGHRSVSWYQQTPGQGLQFLFEYFSETQRNKGNFPGRFSGRQFSNSRSEMNVSTLELGDSALYLCASSFASSYEQYFGPGTRLTVT.

This chain joins TRBV10-3 and TRBJ2-5; TRBD2 aligns across 7 bases. This CDR3 spans 15 amino acids. Germline V gene data show CDR1 as ENHRY and CDR2 as SYGVKD. With 4 bases clipped from V and 3 bases from J, the junction kept 8 bases outside the gene matches. The CDR3 region is CAISVGSGAEETQYF. CDR3 sequence (DNA): TGTGCCATCAGTGTTGGCAGCGGGGCTGAAGAGACCCAGTACTTC.

In its sample, this clone was seen once. This chain joins TRBV10-3 and TRBJ2-7; 8 bases map to TRBD1. V lost 10 bases and J lost 5; bases outside the gene matches: 7. CDR1 and CDR2 (germline): ENHRY, SYGVKD. This CDR3 is built from 12 residues. CDR3 loop: CASRRTGNEQYF. The CDR3 nucleotides read TGTGCCAGCCGCCGGACAGGGAACGAGCAGTACTTC.

This chain connects TRBV19 to TRBJ1-1; no definite D call. This CDR3 is 12 amino acids long. The germline V and J ends were trimmed by 8 bases and 7 bases, with 14 bases remaining between them. Germline CDR1 reads LNHDA; CDR2 reads SQIVND (reference sequence). The CDR3 region is CASLGGQYEAFF. DNA for the CDR3: TGTGCCAGTCTCGGCGGGCAGTATGAAGCTTTCTTT.

The chain has TRBV19 and TRBJ2-7; no clear D. This CDR3 region has 13 residues. Germline assignment: CDR1 LNHDA and CDR2 SQIVND (reference sequence). V dropped 3 bases and J dropped 6 bases, with 12 bases sitting between them. CDR3 nucleotides: TGTGCCAGTAGTATTCCAGCGACCACCGAGCAGTACTTC. Its protein product is CASSIPATTEQYF.

This clone has only a few counts. V is TRBV2 and J is TRBJ2-3; 10 positions agree with TRBD2. The CDR3 extends over 18 amino acids. V trimming: 2 bases; J trimming: 1 base; junction bases outside the gene matches: 9. CDR1 and CDR2 (germline): SNHLY, FYNNEI. The CDR3 DNA is TGTGCCAGCAGTGAAAGGCTAGCGGGAGTTGACGGCACAGATACGCAGTATTTT. Its protein product is CASSERLAGVDGTDTQYF.

The chain uses TRBV7-9 and TRBJ1-2; TRBD1 might be the D (5 bases). Germline V lookup: CDR1 SEHNR, CDR2 FQNEAQ (reference sequence). The CDR3 extends over 13 amino acids. Trimming pared 3 bases from V and 8 bases from J, leaving 13 bases between. The CDR3 protein is CASSFDSASGYTF. CDR3 sequence (DNA): TGTGCCAGCAGCTTTGACAGCGCCAGCGGCTACACCTTC.

The V and J genes are TRBV10-3 and TRBJ2-1, with TRBD1 as a possible D gene (5 bases). V shed 2 bases and J shed 3 bases, with 11 bases lying between them. CDR1 is ENHRY, CDR2 SYGVKD, per germline. This CDR3 is built from 15 residues. The CDR3 nucleotides read TGTGCCATCAGTGAGATCGGGCAGGGCTACAATGAGCAGTTCTTC. Translated, it gives CAISEIGQGYNEQFF.

This chain's CDR3 is CASWRGTSGRDEQFF. The CDR3 DNA reads TGTGCCAGCTGGCGGGGGACTAGCGGGAGGGATGAGCAGTTCTTC. The chain links TRBV27 to TRBJ2-1; TRBD2 matches at 16 bases. The length of the CDR3 is 15 residues. V was pared by 8 bases and J by 8 bases, with 6 bases of the junction left unmatched. CDR1 is MNHEY, CDR2 SMNVEV, per germline (reference sequence).

The V and J genes are TRBV6-6 and TRBJ1-1; 7 bases align to TRBD1. V dropped 0 bases and J dropped 4; count of bases not matched to a gene: 8. The CDR3 is 16 amino acids. Per germline, CDR1 MNHNY and CDR2 SVGAGI (reference sequence). This chain's CDR3 is CASSYSSSPGGTEAFF. In DNA, the CDR3 is TGTGCCAGCAGTTACTCGAGCAGTCCAGGGGGCACTGAAGCTTTCTTT.

The V gene is TRBV2, the J gene TRBJ2-1, with 8 bases that match TRBD2. The CDR3 contains 14 residues. Germline V CDR1 and CDR2: SNHLY, FYNNEI. Germline trimming cut 6 bases from V and 5 bases from J; bases unmatched to any gene: 6. DNA for the CDR3: TGTGCCAGCAGCCGCCGACTAGCGAACAATGAGCAGTTCTTC. Protein: CASSRRLANNEQFF.

This clone was detected only a few times. V and J are TRBV19 and TRBJ1-2; no clear D. This CDR3 is 11 amino acids long. V was cut by 8 bases and J by 5 bases, with 9 bases left in between. Germline CDR1 is LNHDA and CDR2 is SQIVND (reference sequence). The CDR3 loop reads CASASSYGYTF. CDR3 coding DNA: TGTGCCAGTGCGTCCTCGTATGGCTACACCTTC.

This clone was detected only once. The rearrangement uses TRBV7-9 and TRBJ1-5, with TRBD1 as a possible D gene (5 bases). Germline CDR1 is SEHNR and CDR2 is FQNEAQ (reference sequence). V was trimmed by 3 bases and J by 2 bases, leaving 14 bases between them. The CDR3 runs to 16 residues. CDR3 DNA sequence: TGTGCCAGCAGCTTGGGGGGTTGGGCCGGCAATCAGCCCCAGCATTTT. Its protein product is CASSLGGWAGNQPQHF.